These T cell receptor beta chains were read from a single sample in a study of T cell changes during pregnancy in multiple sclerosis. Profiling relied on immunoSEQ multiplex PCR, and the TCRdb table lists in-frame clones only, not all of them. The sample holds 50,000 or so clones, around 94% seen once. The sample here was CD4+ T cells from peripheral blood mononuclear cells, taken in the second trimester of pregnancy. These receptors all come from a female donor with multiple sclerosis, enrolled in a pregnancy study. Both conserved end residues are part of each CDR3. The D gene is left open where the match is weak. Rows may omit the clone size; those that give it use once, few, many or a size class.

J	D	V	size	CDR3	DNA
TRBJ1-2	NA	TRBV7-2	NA	CASSPQAIAGYTF	TGTGCCAGCAGCCCCCAGGCTATCGCTGGCTACACCTTC
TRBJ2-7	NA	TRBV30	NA	CAWSASYEQYF	TGTGCCTGGAGTGCTTCCTACGAGCAGTACTTC
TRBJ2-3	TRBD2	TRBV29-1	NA	CSVRPGLATDTQYF	TGCAGCGTCCGGCCGGGACTAGCAACAGATACGCAGTATTTT
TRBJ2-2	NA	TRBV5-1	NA	CASSLTGQNTGELFF	TGCGCCAGCAGCCTGACAGGTCAGAACACCGGGGAGCTGTTTTTT
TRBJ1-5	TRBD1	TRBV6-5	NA	CASSWTGGYEQPQHF	TGTGCCAGCAGTTGGACAGGGGGTTACGAGCAGCCCCAGCATTTT
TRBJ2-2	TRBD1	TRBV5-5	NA	CASSPDRAHTGELFF	TGTGCCAGCAGTCCTGACAGGGCCCACACCGGGGAGCTGTTTTTT
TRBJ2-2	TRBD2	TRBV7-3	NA	CASSLRGGLAGAGELFF	TGTGCCAGCAGCTTAAGGGGTGGACTAGCGGGGGCCGGGGAGCTGTTTTTT
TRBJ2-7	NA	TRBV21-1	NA	CASSKAPGRSSYEQYF	TGTGCCAGCAGCAAAGCGCCGGGGAGGAGCTCCTACGAGCAGTACTTC
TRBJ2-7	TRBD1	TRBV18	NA	CASSPLPSTGMPSEQYF	TGTGCCAGCTCACCCCTCCCATCGACAGGGATGCCATCCGAGCAGTACTTC
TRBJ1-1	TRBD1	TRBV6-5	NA	CATGARGPEAFF	TGTGCCACTGGGGCCAGGGGGCCTGAAGCTTTCTTT
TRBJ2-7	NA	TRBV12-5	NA	CASGFSAGGPYEQYF	TGTGCTAGTGGTTTTTCGGCAGGGGGGCCCTACGAGCAGTACTTC
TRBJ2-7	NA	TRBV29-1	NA	CSGGPSSYEQYF	TGCAGCGGGGGCCCGAGCTCCTACGAGCAGTACTTC
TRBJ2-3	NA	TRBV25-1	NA	CASTDSRSTDTQYF	TGTGCCAGCACCGACAGCCGAAGCACAGATACGCAGTATTTT
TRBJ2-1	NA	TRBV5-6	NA	CASSLELRDEQFF	TGTGCCAGCAGCTTAGAACTCCGGGATGAGCAGTTCTTC
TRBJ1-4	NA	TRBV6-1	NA	CASISAGALNEKLFF	TGTGCCAGCATTTCGGCAGGGGCCCTAAATGAAAAACTGTTTTTT
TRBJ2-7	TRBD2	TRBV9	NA	CASSVAPGGAGDEQYF	TGTGCCAGCAGCGTAGCCCCGGGGGGGGCCGGGGACGAGCAGTACTTC
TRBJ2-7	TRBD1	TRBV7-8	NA	CASSRMTGQYEQYF	TGTGCCAGCAGCCGGATGACAGGGCAGTACGAGCAGTACTTC
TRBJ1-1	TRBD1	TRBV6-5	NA	CASRLGTGGGTEAFF	TGTGCCAGCAGACTAGGGACAGGGGGCGGCACTGAAGCTTTCTTT
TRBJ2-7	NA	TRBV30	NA	CAWSVNGQGGEQYF	TGTGCCTGGAGTGTTAACGGACAGGGAGGGGAGCAGTACTTC
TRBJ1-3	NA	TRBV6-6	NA	CASSSTGNTIYF	TGTGCCAGCAGTTCTACGGGAAACACCATATATTTT
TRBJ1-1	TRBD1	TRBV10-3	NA	CAISDTTGSDTEAFF	TGTGCCATCAGTGACACGACAGGGTCGGACACTGAAGCTTTCTTT
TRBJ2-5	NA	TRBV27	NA	CARRGETQYF	TGTGCCAGACGAGGGGAGACCCAGTACTTC
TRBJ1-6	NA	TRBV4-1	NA	CASSQDGVGGMSSPLHF	TGCGCCAGCAGCCAAGATGGGGTTGGGGGCATGAGCTCACCCCTCCACTTT
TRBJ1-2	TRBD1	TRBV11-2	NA	CASSLERQGDGYTF	TGTGCCAGCAGCTTAGAGCGACAGGGCGATGGCTACACCTTC
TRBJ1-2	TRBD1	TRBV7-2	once	CASSLQGQALYGYTF	TGTGCCAGCAGCTTGCAGGGACAGGCCCTCTATGGCTACACCTTC
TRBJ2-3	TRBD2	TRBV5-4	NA	CASSLVVGGAVSDTQYF	TGTGCCAGCAGCTTAGTAGTCGGGGGGGCTGTTTCAGATACGCAGTATTTT
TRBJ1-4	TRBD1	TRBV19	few	CASRRQGGEKLFF	TGTGCCAGTAGAAGACAGGGCGGCGAAAAACTGTTTTTT
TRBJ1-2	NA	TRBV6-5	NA	CASSPTFRQNYGYTF	TGTGCCAGCAGCCCAACCTTTAGACAGAACTATGGCTACACCTTC
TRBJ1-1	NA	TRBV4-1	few	CASSQRQEAFF	TGCGCCAGCAGTCAAAGACAAGAAGCTTTCTTT
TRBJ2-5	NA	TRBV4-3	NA	CASSQVLEGAQYF	TGCGCCAGCAGCCAAGTGCTGGAGGGCGCCCAGTACTTC
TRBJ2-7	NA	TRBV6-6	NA	CASSSPGGPKEQYF	TGTGCCAGCAGTTCCCCGGGGGGCCCCAAGGAGCAGTACTTC
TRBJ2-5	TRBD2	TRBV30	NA	CAWTQTSGGSEETQYF	TGTGCCTGGACTCAGACTAGCGGGGGCTCGGAAGAGACCCAGTACTTC